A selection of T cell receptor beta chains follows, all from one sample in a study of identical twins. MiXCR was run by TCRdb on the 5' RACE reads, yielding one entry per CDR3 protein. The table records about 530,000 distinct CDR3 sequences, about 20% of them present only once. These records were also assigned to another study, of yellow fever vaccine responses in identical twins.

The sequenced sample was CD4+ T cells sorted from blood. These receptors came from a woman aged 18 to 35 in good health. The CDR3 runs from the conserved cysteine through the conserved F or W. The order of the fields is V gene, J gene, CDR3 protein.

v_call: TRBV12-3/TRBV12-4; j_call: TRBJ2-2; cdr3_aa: CASSLAHGYTGELFF
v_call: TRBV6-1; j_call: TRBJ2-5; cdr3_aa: CASRIQDTGETQYF
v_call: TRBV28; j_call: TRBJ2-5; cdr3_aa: CASGVGVATQYF
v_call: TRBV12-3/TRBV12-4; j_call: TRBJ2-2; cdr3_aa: CASSITSGGAGGELFF
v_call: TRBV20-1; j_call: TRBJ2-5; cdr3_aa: CSASGGLGQETQYF
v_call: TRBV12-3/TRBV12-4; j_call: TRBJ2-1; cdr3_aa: CASYALNSYNEQFF
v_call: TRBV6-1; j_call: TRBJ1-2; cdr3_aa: CASSEYGRYGYTF
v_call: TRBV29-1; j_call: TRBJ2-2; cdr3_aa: CSVRAGTEAGELFF
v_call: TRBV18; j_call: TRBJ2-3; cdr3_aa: CASSSNGQGSDTQYF
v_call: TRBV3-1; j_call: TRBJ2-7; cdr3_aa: CASSQAVSYEQYF
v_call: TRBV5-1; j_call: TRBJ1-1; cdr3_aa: CASSLEVLGTGKTEAFF
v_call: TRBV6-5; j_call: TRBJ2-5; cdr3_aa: CASSYSSNRVETQYF
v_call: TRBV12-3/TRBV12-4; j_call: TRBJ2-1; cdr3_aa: CASSLGYNEQFF
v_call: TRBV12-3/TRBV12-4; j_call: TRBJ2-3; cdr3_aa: CASSLGGTSGQSTDTQYF
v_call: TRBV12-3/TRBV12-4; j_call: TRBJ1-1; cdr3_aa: CASSQLRVGKAFF
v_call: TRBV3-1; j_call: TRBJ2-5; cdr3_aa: CASSQAPRGAQYF
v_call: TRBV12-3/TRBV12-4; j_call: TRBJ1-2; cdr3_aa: CASSPSDRFYGYTF
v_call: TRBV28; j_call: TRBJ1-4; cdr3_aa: CASSLSVTGYEKLFF
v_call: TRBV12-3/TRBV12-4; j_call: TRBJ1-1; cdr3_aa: CASRLHNTEAFF
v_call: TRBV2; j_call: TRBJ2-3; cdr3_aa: CASNPLGQATDTQYF
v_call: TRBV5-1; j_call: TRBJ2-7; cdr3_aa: CASKTSGSYEQYF
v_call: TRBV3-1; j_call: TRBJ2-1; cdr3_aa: CASRADLPYNEQFF
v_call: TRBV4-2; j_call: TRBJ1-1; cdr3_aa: CASSQVGSPNTEAFF
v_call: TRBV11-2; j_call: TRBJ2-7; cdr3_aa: CASSLGASGVPYEQYF
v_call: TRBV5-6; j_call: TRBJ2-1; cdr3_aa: CASSLVSGPYNEQFF
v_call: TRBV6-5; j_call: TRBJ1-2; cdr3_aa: CASSSGVGGYTF
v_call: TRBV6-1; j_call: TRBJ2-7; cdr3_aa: CASSALSSGRAYEQYF
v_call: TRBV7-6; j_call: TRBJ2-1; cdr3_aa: CASSLAFSGGINEQFF
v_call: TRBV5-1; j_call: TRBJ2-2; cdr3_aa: CASSSGTVTGELFF
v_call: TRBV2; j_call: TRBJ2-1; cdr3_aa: CASSLPAGEQFF
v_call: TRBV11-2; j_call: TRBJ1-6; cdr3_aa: CASSLSGIDNSPLHF
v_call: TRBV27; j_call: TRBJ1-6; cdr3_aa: CASSSRLLKQGRSSPLHF
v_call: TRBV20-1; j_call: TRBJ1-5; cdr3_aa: CSAREVGQPQHF
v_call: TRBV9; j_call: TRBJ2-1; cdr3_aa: CASSVAAGDHNEQFF
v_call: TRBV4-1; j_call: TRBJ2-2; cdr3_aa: CASSPRGTQNTGELFF
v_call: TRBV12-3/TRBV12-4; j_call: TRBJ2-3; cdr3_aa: CASKESTDTQYF
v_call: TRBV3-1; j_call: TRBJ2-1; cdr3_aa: CASSQYAGGSSYNEQFF
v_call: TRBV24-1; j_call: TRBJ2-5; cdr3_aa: CATSDASDPHRGTQYF
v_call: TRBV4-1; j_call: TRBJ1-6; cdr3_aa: CASSRMQGAPMPLHF
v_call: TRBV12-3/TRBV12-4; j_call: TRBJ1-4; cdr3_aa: CASSPGRGEKLFF
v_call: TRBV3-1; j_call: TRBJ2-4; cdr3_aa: CASSQFPGHQSLAKNIQYF
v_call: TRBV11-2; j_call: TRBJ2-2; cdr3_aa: CASSLVAGWNTGELFF
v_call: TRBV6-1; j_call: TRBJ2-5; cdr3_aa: CASSEKARTQETQYF
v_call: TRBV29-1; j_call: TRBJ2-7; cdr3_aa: CSPAQDSSYEQYF
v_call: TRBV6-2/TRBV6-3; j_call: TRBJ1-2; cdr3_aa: CASSYYRQGNSYGYTF
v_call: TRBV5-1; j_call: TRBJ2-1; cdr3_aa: CASSFDLSGRGPEYNEQFF
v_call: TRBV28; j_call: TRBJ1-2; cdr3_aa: CASSLGGGGEGYTF
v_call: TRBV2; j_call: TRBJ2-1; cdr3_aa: CASSYRGRESYNEQFF
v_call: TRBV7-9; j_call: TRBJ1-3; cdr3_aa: CASSLAGPGGNTIYF